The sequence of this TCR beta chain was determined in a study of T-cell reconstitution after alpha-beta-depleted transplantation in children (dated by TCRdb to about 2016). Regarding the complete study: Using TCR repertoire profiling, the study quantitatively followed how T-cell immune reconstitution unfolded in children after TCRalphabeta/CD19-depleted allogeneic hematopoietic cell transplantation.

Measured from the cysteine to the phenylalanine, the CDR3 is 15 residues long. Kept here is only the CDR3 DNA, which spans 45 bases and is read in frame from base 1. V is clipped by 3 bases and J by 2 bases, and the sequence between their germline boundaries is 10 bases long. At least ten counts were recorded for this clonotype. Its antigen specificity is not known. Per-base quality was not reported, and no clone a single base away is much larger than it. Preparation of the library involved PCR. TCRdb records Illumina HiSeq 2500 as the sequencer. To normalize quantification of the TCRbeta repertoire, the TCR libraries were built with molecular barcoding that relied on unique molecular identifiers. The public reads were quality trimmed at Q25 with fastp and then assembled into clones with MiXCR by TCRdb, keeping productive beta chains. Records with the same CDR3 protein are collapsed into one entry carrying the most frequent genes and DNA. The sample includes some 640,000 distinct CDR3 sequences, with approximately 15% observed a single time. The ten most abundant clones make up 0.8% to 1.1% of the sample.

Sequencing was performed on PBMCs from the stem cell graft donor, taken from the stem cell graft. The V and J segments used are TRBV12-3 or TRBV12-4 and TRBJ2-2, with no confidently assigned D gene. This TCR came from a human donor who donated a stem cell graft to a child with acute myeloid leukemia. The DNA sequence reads TGTGCCAGCAGTTTTTTATCAGGCAACACCGGGGAGCTGTTTTTT. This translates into CASSFLSGNTGELFF.